Each of the 13 T cell receptor beta chains below was sequenced from the same sample in a study of blood T cell repertoires in COVID-19. Method: immunoSEQ multiplex PCR; TCRdb's copy keeps in-frame clones and lacks some. The sample has around 170,000 clones; 86% are singletons. Sequencing input: peripheral blood. The origin of the receptors is a man aged 50 to 60 with active or convalescent COVID-19.

The CDR3 nucleotides are TGTGCCAGCAGCTTAGACGCTAACAATGAGCAGTTCTTC. It codes for CASSLDANNEQFF. The chain employs TRBV7-2 and TRBJ2-1, with unresolved D. CDR1 and CDR2 from the germline V gene are SGHTA and FQGNSA. CDR3 length equals 13 residues. The V gene lost 1 base and the J gene lost 5 bases, with 6 bases spanning the gap.

The chain links TRBV19 to TRBJ2-7; tentatively, D is TRBD1 (5 bases). Germline CDR1 is LNHDA and CDR2 is SQIVND (reference sequence). V shed 4 bases and J shed 1 base, with 20 bases lying between them. This CDR3 is built from 17 residues. CDR3 in DNA: TGTGCCAGTAGTACCCACCTAAGGCACAGGCCTTCCTACGAGCAGTACTTC. This sequence encodes CASSTHLRHRPSYEQYF.

This clone showed up just a few times. The V call is TRBV9, the J call TRBJ2-5; the D gene is possibly TRBD2 (5 bases). The ends were cut back, 0 bases at V and 2 bases at J, with 8 bases in the middle. Germline assignment: CDR1 SGDLS and CDR2 YYNGEE. This CDR3 has 14 amino acids. CDR3 in DNA: TGTGCCAGCAGCGTAGGGTCGGGGCAAGAGACCCAGTACTTC. This encodes CASSVGSGQETQYF.

The V gene is TRBV24-1, the J gene TRBJ2-5; 12 bases match TRBD2. The CDR3 runs to 15 residues. The germline CDR1 and CDR2 sequences are KGHDR and SFDVKD. The junction had 2 bases not matched to a gene; V was cut back by 3 bases and J by 4 bases. CDR3 sequence (DNA): TGTGCCACCAGTGATCCACTAGCGGGAGGAGAGACCCAGTACTTC. Translating gives CATSDPLAGGETQYF.

The rearrangement uses TRBV4-1 and TRBJ2-1; TRBD2 matches 10 bases. The CDR3 extends over 15 amino acids. The V segment lost 6 bases and the J segment 7 bases; nucleotides outside the gene matches: 9. Looked up from germline, CDR1 is MGHRA and CDR2 is YSYEKL. The CDR3 protein is CASRDQGLARNEQFF. In DNA form, the CDR3 reads TGCGCCAGCAGGGACCAGGGACTAGCGCGTAATGAGCAGTTCTTC.

The genes are TRBV28 and TRBJ1-5; 7 bases map to TRBD1. CDR3 length equals 19 residues. Germline loops: CDR1 MDHEN, CDR2 SYDVKM. With V trimmed by 2 bases and J by 3 bases, 16 bases remained unmatched. The CDR3 reads CASSLIYGGRGQANQPQHF. The CDR3 DNA sequence: TGTGCCAGCAGTTTAATTTACGGGGGTAGGGGGCAAGCCAATCAGCCCCAGCATTTT.

The chain has TRBV11-2 and TRBJ2-7; D might be TRBD1 (6 bases). Germline assignment: CDR1 SGHAT and CDR2 FQNNGV. V lost 0 bases to trimming and J lost 6 bases, with 12 bases between them. CDR3 length: 14 amino acids. CDR3 DNA: TGTGCCAGCAGCTTAGAGCCAACAGGGCTCGAGCAGTACTTC. This encodes CASSLEPTGLEQYF. The whole variable domain, remainder taken from reference TRBV11-2 and TRBJ2-7, is EAGVAQSPRYKIIEKRQSVAFWCNPISGHATLYWYQQILGQGPKLLIQFQNNGVVDDSQLPKDRFSAERLKGVDSTLKIQPAKLEDSAVYLCASSLEPTGLEQYFGPGTRLTVT.

This chain joins TRBV21-1 and TRBJ1-5; TRBD1 is taken as the D call from the table, unchecked against the DNA. TRBV21-1 represents a pseudogene. The CDR3 covers 14 residues. The CDR3 loop reads CASSSKLGHQPQHF. CDR3 DNA sequence: TGTGCCAGCAGCAGTAAATTGGGACACCAGCCCCAGCATTTT.

The J gene is TRBJ1-4, the V gene TRBV28, with a possible D match to TRBD1 (5 bases). Germline lookup yields CDR1 MDHEN and CDR2 SYDVKM. The CDR3 runs to 15 residues. V was shortened by 3 bases and J by 0 bases, with 8 bases between the two germline ends. CDR3 sequence reads: CASSFLGATNEKLFF. The CDR3 DNA reads as TGTGCCAGCAGTTTTCTAGGGGCAACTAATGAAAAACTGTTTTTT.

V and J are TRBV15 and TRBJ2-7, with D perhaps TRBD1 (6 bases). The CDR3 is made up of 15 amino acids. Per the germline V gene, CDR1 is LNHNV and CDR2 is YYDKDF (reference sequence). The ends were cut back, 0 bases at V and 3 bases at J, with 12 bases in the middle. Here the CDR3 reads CATSRDLQGFYEQYF. Here the CDR3 DNA reads TGTGCCACCAGCAGAGATTTACAGGGTTTCTACGAGCAGTACTTC. Full variable domain (rest looked up from reference TRBV15 and TRBJ2-7): DAMVIQNPRYQVTQFGKPVTLSCSQTLNHNVMYWYQQKSSQAPKLLFHYYDKDFNNEADTPDNFQSRRPNTSFCFLDIRSPGLGDTAMYLCATSRDLQGFYEQYFGPGTRLTVT.

This clone occurred a few times. The genes are TRBV5-5 and TRBJ1-6, with TRBD1 identical over 7 bases. CDR3 length: 14 residues. Germline loops: CDR1 SGHKS, CDR2 YYEKEE (reference sequence). The V and J ends lost 4 bases and 7 bases, in that order; junction bases with no gene match: 5. In DNA, the CDR3 is TGTGCCAGCAGCACCGGGACAGCGAATTCACCCCTCCACTTT. It is translated as CASSTGTANSPLHF. The entire variable domain, with the rest obtained from reference TRBV5-5 and TRBJ1-6, is as follows: DAGVTQSPTHLIKTRGQQVTLRCSPISGHKSVSWYQQVLGQGPQFIFQYYEKEERGRGNFPDRFSARQFPNYSSELNVNALLLGDSALYLCASSTGTANSPLHFGNGTRLTVT.

This rearrangement joins TRBV9 to TRBJ1-4; TRBD1 might be the D (6 bases). The CDR3 sequence is 15 residues long. V was clipped by 0 bases and J by 7 bases, with 13 bases between them. The germline V gene has CDR1 SGDLS and CDR2 YYNGEE. The CDR3 region has the DNA TGTGCCAGCAGCGTAGAGGGCAGGGGATCTGAAAAACTGTTTTTT. Amino acids: CASSVEGRGSEKLFF.

This chain uses TRBV7-6 with TRBJ2-2, with 7 nucleotides matching TRBD2. With 3 bases clipped from V and 4 bases from J, the junction kept 8 bases outside the gene matches. CDR3 size: 16 residues. The germline V gene encodes CDR1 SGHVS and CDR2 FNYEAQ. CDR3 protein: CASSFWGGVSTGELFF. As DNA, the CDR3 is TGTGCCAGCAGCTTTTGGGGGGGAGTGAGCACCGGGGAGCTGTTTTTT.